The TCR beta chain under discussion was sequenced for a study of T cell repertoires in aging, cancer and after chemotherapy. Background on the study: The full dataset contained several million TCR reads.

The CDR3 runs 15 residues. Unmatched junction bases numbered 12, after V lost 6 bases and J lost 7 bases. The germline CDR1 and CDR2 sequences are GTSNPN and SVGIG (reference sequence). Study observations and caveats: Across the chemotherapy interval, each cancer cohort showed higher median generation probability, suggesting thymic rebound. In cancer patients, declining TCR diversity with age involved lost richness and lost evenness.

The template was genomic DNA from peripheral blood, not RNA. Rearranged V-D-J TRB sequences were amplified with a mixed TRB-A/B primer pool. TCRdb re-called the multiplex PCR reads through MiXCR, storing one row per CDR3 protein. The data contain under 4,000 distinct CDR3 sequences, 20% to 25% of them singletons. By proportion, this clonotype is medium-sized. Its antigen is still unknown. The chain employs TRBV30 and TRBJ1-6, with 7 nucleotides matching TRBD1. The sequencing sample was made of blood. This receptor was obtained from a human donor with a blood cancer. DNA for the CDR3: TGTGCCTGCTCAGGGGGGGCGCGGGGAAATTCACCCCTCCACTTT. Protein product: CACSGGARGNSPLHF.